A selection of T cell receptor beta chains follows, all from one sample in a study of T cells in Graves' hyperthyroidism and ophthalmopathy. TCRdb re-called the multiplex PCR reads with MiXCR, one entry per CDR3 protein. The sample has some 740,000 distinct CDR3 sequences, around 13% seen once. The sample was blood. The origin of the receptors is a woman aged 18 to 35 with Graves' hyperthyroidism. Both conserved end residues are part of each CDR3. Each record gives: CDR3 protein, CDR3 DNA, D gene, J gene, V gene, clone size. A D gene is named only where the DNA matches it firmly. A clone size is listed for some rows: how often the clone was seen (once, few, many), or a class if it is expanded.

cdr3_aa: CASSVRAGLYNEQFF
cdr3_nt: TGTGCCAGCAGCGTCAGAGCGGGACTGTACAATGAGCAGTTCTTC
d_call: TRBD2
j_call: TRBJ2-1
v_call: TRBV12-3/TRBV12-4
clone_size: -

cdr3_aa: CASSHGVLEEQYF
cdr3_nt: TGTGCCAGCAGCCACGGGGTTTTAGAAGAGCAGTACTTC
d_call: -
j_call: TRBJ2-7
v_call: TRBV3-1
clone_size: many

cdr3_aa: CSAQGGREWNEQFF
cdr3_nt: TGCAGCGCACAAGGGGGGAGGGAATGGAATGAGCAGTTCTTC
d_call: -
j_call: TRBJ2-1
v_call: TRBV29-1
clone_size: few

cdr3_aa: CASSPRGSRPNYEQYF
cdr3_nt: TGTGCCAGCAGCCCAAGGGGCTCGAGGCCCAACTACGAGCAGTACTTC
d_call: -
j_call: TRBJ2-7
v_call: TRBV9
clone_size: -

cdr3_aa: CASSPDSSTDTQYF
cdr3_nt: TGTGCCAGCTCACCGGATTCCAGCACAGATACGCAGTATTTT
d_call: -
j_call: TRBJ2-3
v_call: TRBV18
clone_size: many

cdr3_aa: CASSSPDDRAYTDTQYF
cdr3_nt: TGTGCCAGCAGCTCACCGGATGACAGGGCCTACACAGATACGCAGTATTTT
d_call: TRBD1
j_call: TRBJ2-3
v_call: TRBV7-9
clone_size: many

cdr3_aa: CASGPERDEQYF
cdr3_nt: TGTGCCAGCGGCCCAGAGCGAGACGAGCAGTACTTC
d_call: -
j_call: TRBJ2-7
v_call: TRBV7-2
clone_size: many

cdr3_aa: CASSQISSGRRNEQFF
cdr3_nt: TGTGCCAGCAGCCAGATCTCTAGCGGGAGGAGGAATGAGCAGTTCTTC
d_call: TRBD2
j_call: TRBJ2-1
v_call: TRBV7-9
clone_size: few

cdr3_aa: CSVPGLAEYEQYF
cdr3_nt: TGCAGCGTGCCGGGACTAGCGGAGTACGAGCAGTACTTC
d_call: TRBD2
j_call: TRBJ2-7
v_call: TRBV29-1
clone_size: -

cdr3_aa: CASSLALGTDTQYF
cdr3_nt: TGTGCCAGCAGTTTGGCCCTAGGCACAGATACGCAGTATTTT
d_call: -
j_call: TRBJ2-3
v_call: TRBV27
clone_size: many

cdr3_aa: CASSFRAGDTQYF
cdr3_nt: TGTGCCAGCAGTTTTCGCGCTGGGGATACGCAGTATTTT
d_call: -
j_call: TRBJ2-3
v_call: TRBV12-3/TRBV12-4
clone_size: few

cdr3_aa: CASRKTGGAGTEAFF
cdr3_nt: TGTGCCAGCAGGAAGACAGGGGGCGCGGGGACTGAAGCTTTCTTT
d_call: TRBD1
j_call: TRBJ1-1
v_call: TRBV6-4
clone_size: many

cdr3_aa: CASISNRGNEQFF
cdr3_nt: TGTGCCAGCATATCCAACCGGGGCAATGAGCAGTTCTTC
d_call: -
j_call: TRBJ2-1
v_call: TRBV2
clone_size: many

cdr3_aa: CASSLGVPSDEQFF
cdr3_nt: TGTGCCAGCAGTTTAGGTGTCCCGTCCGATGAGCAGTTCTTC
d_call: -
j_call: TRBJ2-1
v_call: TRBV27
clone_size: many

cdr3_aa: CASSYPTNASPQFF
cdr3_nt: TGTGCCAGCAGTTACCCAACCAACGCCTCACCTCAGTTCTTC
d_call: -
j_call: TRBJ2-1
v_call: TRBV6-2/TRBV6-3
clone_size: -

cdr3_aa: CASSESLADNEQFF
cdr3_nt: TGCGCCAGCAGTGAGTCGCTGGCCGACAATGAGCAGTTCTTC
d_call: -
j_call: TRBJ2-1
v_call: TRBV10-1
clone_size: -

cdr3_aa: CASSVTPPHQPQHF
cdr3_nt: TGTGCCAGCAGTGTAACCCCCCCCCATCAGCCCCAGCATTTT
d_call: -
j_call: TRBJ1-5
v_call: TRBV6-1
clone_size: -

cdr3_aa: CASSFNSLSGANVLTF
cdr3_nt: TGTGCCAGCAGCTTCAACAGTCTCTCTGGGGCCAACGTCCTGACTTTC
d_call: -
j_call: TRBJ2-6
v_call: TRBV28
clone_size: many

cdr3_aa: CASSLAELRTARPSYEQYF
cdr3_nt: TGTGCCAGCAGCTTGGCCGAACTCCGGACAGCCCGACCTTCCTACGAGCAGTACTTC
d_call: -
j_call: TRBJ2-7
v_call: TRBV5-6
clone_size: -

cdr3_aa: CAWSGINEQFF
cdr3_nt: TGTGCCTGGAGTGGGATCAATGAGCAGTTCTTC
d_call: -
j_call: TRBJ2-1
v_call: TRBV30
clone_size: many

cdr3_aa: CASSPGQGAVNTEAFF
cdr3_nt: TGTGCCAGCAGCCCAGGACAGGGGGCCGTGAACACTGAAGCTTTCTTT
d_call: TRBD1
j_call: TRBJ1-1
v_call: TRBV7-9
clone_size: few

cdr3_aa: CSVVPRGSSGRMGTQYF
cdr3_nt: TGCAGCGTCGTACCCCGAGGTAGTAGCGGGAGGATGGGTACGCAGTATTTT
d_call: TRBD2
j_call: TRBJ2-3
v_call: TRBV29-1
clone_size: few

cdr3_aa: CASSERSGGNTGELFF
cdr3_nt: TGTGCCAGCAGTGAAAGAAGTGGAGGGAACACCGGGGAGCTGTTTTTT
d_call: -
j_call: TRBJ2-2
v_call: TRBV25-1
clone_size: few

cdr3_aa: CASSKTGGRYNEQFF
cdr3_nt: TGTGCCAGCAGTAAGACAGGGGGACGGTACAATGAGCAGTTCTTC
d_call: TRBD1
j_call: TRBJ2-1
v_call: TRBV28
clone_size: many

cdr3_aa: CSAQGLAGGISYEQYF
cdr3_nt: TGCAGTGCCCAAGGACTAGCGGGAGGCATTTCCTACGAGCAGTACTTC
d_call: TRBD2
j_call: TRBJ2-7
v_call: TRBV20-1
clone_size: many

cdr3_aa: CSASSGLLTDTQYF
cdr3_nt: TGCAGTGCTAGCTCGGGACTATTAACAGATACGCAGTATTTT
d_call: TRBD2
j_call: TRBJ2-3
v_call: TRBV20-1
clone_size: few

cdr3_aa: CASSKGRDGEQYF
cdr3_nt: TGTGCCAGCAGCAAGGGGAGGGACGGAGAGCAGTACTTC
d_call: TRBD2
j_call: TRBJ2-7
v_call: TRBV7-9
clone_size: many

cdr3_aa: CASSYADRRYYGYTF
cdr3_nt: TGTGCCAGCAGTTACGCTGACAGGCGTTACTATGGCTACACCTTC
d_call: -
j_call: TRBJ1-2
v_call: TRBV6-2/TRBV6-3
clone_size: -

cdr3_aa: CASSSRRRAGEQPQHF
cdr3_nt: TGTGCCAGCAGTTCCCGTCGGAGGGCAGGGGAACAGCCCCAGCATTTT
d_call: -
j_call: TRBJ1-5
v_call: TRBV6-2/TRBV6-3
clone_size: many

cdr3_aa: CASSQQTGLGNIEKLFF
cdr3_nt: TGCGCCAGCAGCCAACAGACGGGACTGGGAAATATAGAAAAACTGTTTTTT
d_call: -
j_call: TRBJ1-4
v_call: TRBV4-3
clone_size: -

cdr3_aa: CASSLWTETEAFF
cdr3_nt: TGTGCCAGTAGTCTATGGACGGAGACTGAAGCTTTCTTT
d_call: -
j_call: TRBJ1-1
v_call: TRBV19
clone_size: -

cdr3_aa: CASSGGELFF
cdr3_nt: TGTGCCAGCAGTGGTGGGGAGCTGTTTTTT
d_call: -
j_call: TRBJ2-2
v_call: TRBV9
clone_size: many

cdr3_aa: CASSFAGDTYNEQFF
cdr3_nt: TGTGCCAGCAGCTTTGCGGGAGATACCTACAATGAGCAGTTCTTC
d_call: TRBD2
j_call: TRBJ2-1
v_call: TRBV11-3
clone_size: -

cdr3_aa: CASRDKNTGELFF
cdr3_nt: TGTGCCAGCCGGGACAAAAACACCGGGGAGCTGTTTTTT
d_call: -
j_call: TRBJ2-2
v_call: TRBV7-8
clone_size: many

cdr3_aa: CASRPAGLAPTGELFF
cdr3_nt: TGTGCCAGCAGGCCCGCGGGACTAGCGCCCACCGGGGAGCTGTTTTTT
d_call: TRBD2
j_call: TRBJ2-2
v_call: TRBV6-2/TRBV6-3
clone_size: many

cdr3_aa: CASSQDRGRGTYEQYF
cdr3_nt: TGTGCCAGCAGCCAAGATCGAGGCAGGGGAACCTACGAGCAGTACTTC
d_call: -
j_call: TRBJ2-7
v_call: TRBV3-1
clone_size: many

cdr3_aa: CATSDCQSGRSVWSEQFF
cdr3_nt: TGTGCCACCAGTGATTGTCAGTCCGGGAGGTCCGTTTGGAGTGAGCAGTTCTTC
d_call: TRBD2
j_call: TRBJ2-1
v_call: TRBV24-1
clone_size: -

cdr3_aa: CASSLAWGLATSEETQYF
cdr3_nt: TGTGCCAGCAGCTTAGCTTGGGGACTAGCTACGTCGGAAGAGACCCAGTACTTC
d_call: TRBD2
j_call: TRBJ2-5
v_call: TRBV7-8
clone_size: many

cdr3_aa: CASSLNRHMNTEAFF
cdr3_nt: TGTGCCAGCAGCTTAAACAGACACATGAACACTGAAGCTTTCTTT
d_call: -
j_call: TRBJ1-1
v_call: TRBV7-9
clone_size: many

cdr3_aa: CASSLGRGSQETQYF
cdr3_nt: TGTGCCAGCAGCTTAGGCAGGGGGTCGCAAGAGACCCAGTACTTC
d_call: TRBD1
j_call: TRBJ2-5
v_call: TRBV7-2
clone_size: many

cdr3_aa: CASRHAGVRDNEQFF
cdr3_nt: TGTGCCAGCAGACATGCGGGAGTTCGCGACAATGAGCAGTTCTTC
d_call: TRBD2
j_call: TRBJ2-1
v_call: TRBV12-3/TRBV12-4
clone_size: many

cdr3_aa: CASSLEFRNTEAFF
cdr3_nt: TGTGCCAGCAGCTTAGAATTTAGGAACACTGAAGCTTTCTTT
d_call: -
j_call: TRBJ1-1
v_call: TRBV7-2
clone_size: many

cdr3_aa: CASSWPSGLSTDTQYF
cdr3_nt: TGTGCCAGCAGCTGGCCTAGCGGGCTGAGCACAGATACGCAGTATTTT
d_call: TRBD2
j_call: TRBJ2-3
v_call: TRBV5-5
clone_size: many

cdr3_aa: CSASRLVSVDTQYF
cdr3_nt: TGCAGTGCTAGCCGACTAGTGTCGGTAGATACGCAGTATTTT
d_call: -
j_call: TRBJ2-3
v_call: TRBV20-1
clone_size: -

cdr3_aa: CASSLATGDNGYTF
cdr3_nt: TGTGCCAGCAGTTTAGCCACAGGGGATAATGGCTACACCTTC
d_call: TRBD1
j_call: TRBJ1-2
v_call: TRBV28
clone_size: many

cdr3_aa: CASSRGGGSAEAFF
cdr3_nt: TGTGCCAGCAGCCGTGGAGGAGGGAGCGCTGAAGCTTTCTTT
d_call: -
j_call: TRBJ1-1
v_call: TRBV7-3
clone_size: many

cdr3_aa: CSARGDPVQYF
cdr3_nt: TGCAGTGCCAGGGGGGATCCGGTGCAGTACTTC
d_call: -
j_call: TRBJ2-7
v_call: TRBV20-1
clone_size: -

cdr3_aa: CASSEGQGGYNEQFF
cdr3_nt: TGTGCCAGCAGTGAAGGGCAGGGAGGGTACAATGAGCAGTTCTTC
d_call: TRBD2
j_call: TRBJ2-1
v_call: TRBV2
clone_size: many

cdr3_aa: CAGGQLAKNIQYF
cdr3_nt: TGTGCCGGTGGACAGCTAGCCAAAAACATTCAGTACTTC
d_call: -
j_call: TRBJ2-4
v_call: TRBV2
clone_size: many

cdr3_aa: CATSDLGQGATGELFF
cdr3_nt: TGTGCCACCAGTGATTTGGGCCAGGGTGCCACCGGGGAGCTGTTTTTT
d_call: -
j_call: TRBJ2-2
v_call: TRBV24-1
clone_size: few

cdr3_aa: CASRTGFGLYGPQHF
cdr3_nt: TGTGCCAGCAGAACCGGATTCGGCCTATATGGGCCCCAGCATTTT
d_call: -
j_call: TRBJ1-5
v_call: TRBV6-1
clone_size: many

cdr3_aa: CAISESGGVNEQFF
cdr3_nt: TGTGCCATCAGTGAGTCTGGGGGGGTCAATGAGCAGTTCTTC
d_call: TRBD2
j_call: TRBJ2-1
v_call: TRBV10-3
clone_size: few

cdr3_aa: CASSSTDWWTYEQYF
cdr3_nt: TGTGCCAGCAGCTCAACTGACTGGTGGACGTACGAGCAGTACTTC
d_call: -
j_call: TRBJ2-7
v_call: TRBV5-6
clone_size: -

cdr3_aa: CSALVDPATEAFF
cdr3_nt: TGCAGTGCCTTAGTGGACCCCGCGACTGAAGCTTTCTTT
d_call: -
j_call: TRBJ1-1
v_call: TRBV20-1
clone_size: -

cdr3_aa: CASRMVGQQPHNEQFF
cdr3_nt: TGTGCCAGTAGGATGGTCGGACAGCAGCCCCACAATGAGCAGTTCTTC
d_call: -
j_call: TRBJ2-1
v_call: TRBV19
clone_size: -